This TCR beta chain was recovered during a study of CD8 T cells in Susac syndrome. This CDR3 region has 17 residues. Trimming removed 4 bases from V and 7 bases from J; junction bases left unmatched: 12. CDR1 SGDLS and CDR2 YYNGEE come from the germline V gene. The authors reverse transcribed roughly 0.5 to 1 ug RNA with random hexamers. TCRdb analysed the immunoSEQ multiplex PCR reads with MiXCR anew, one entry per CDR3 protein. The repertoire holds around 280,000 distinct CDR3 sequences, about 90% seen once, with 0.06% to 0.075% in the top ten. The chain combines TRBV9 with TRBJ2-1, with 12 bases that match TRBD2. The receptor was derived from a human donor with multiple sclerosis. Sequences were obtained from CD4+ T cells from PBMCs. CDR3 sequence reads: CASSLLSGLAGTNEQFF. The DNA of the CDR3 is TGTGCCAGCAGCCTCCTATCCGGACTAGCGGGAACGAATGAGCAGTTCTTC.